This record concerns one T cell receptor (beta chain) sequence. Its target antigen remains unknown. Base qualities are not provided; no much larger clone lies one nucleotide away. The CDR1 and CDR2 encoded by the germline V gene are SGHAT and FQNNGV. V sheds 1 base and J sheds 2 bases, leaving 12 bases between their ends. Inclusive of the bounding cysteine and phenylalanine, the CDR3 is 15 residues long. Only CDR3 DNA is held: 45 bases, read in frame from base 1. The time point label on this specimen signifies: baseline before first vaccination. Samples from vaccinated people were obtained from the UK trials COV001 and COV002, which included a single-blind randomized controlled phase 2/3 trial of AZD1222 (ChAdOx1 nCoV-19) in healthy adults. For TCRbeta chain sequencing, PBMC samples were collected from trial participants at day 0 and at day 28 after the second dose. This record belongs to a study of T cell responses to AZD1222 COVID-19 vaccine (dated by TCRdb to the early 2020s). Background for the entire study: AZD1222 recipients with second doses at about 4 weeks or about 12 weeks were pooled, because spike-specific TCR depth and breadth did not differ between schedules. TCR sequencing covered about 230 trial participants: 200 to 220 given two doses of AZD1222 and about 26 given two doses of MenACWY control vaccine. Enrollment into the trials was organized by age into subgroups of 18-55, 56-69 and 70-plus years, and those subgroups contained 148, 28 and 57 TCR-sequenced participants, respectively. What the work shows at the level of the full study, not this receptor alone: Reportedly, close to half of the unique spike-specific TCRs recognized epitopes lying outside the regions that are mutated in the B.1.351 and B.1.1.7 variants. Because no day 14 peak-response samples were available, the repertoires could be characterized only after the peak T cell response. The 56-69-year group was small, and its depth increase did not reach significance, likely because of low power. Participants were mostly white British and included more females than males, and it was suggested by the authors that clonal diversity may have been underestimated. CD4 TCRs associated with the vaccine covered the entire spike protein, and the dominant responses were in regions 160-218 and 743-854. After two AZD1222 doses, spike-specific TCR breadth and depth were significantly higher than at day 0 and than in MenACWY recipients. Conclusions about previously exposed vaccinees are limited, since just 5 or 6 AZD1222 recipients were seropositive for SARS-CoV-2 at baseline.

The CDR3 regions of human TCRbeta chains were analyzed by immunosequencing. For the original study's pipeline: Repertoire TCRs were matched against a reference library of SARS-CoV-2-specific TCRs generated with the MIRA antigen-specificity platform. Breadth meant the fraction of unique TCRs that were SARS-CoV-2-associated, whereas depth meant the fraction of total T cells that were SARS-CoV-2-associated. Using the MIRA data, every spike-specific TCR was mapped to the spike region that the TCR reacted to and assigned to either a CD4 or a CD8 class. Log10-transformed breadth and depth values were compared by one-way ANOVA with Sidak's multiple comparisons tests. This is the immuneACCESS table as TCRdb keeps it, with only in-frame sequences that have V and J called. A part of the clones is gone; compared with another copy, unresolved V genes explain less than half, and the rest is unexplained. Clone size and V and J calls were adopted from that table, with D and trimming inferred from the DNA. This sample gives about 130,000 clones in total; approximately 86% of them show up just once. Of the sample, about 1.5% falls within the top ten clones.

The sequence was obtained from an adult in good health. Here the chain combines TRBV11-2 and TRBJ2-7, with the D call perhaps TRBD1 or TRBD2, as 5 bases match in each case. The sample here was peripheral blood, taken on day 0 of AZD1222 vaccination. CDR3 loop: CASSLVRDGPYEQYF. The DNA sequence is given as TGTGCCAGCAGCTTAGTGAGGGACGGACCCTACGAGCAGTACTTC. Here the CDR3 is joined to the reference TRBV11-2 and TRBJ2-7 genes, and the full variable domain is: EAGVAQSPRYKIIEKRQSVAFWCNPISGHATLYWYQQILGQGPKLLIQFQNNGVVDDSQLPKDRFSAERLKGVDSTLKIQPAKLEDSAVYLCASSLVRDGPYEQYFGPGTRLTVT.